This TCR beta chain was sequenced in a study of OX40 agonist ivuxolimab in advanced cancers. Looking at the study overall: Patients were dosed with the agonistic anti-OX40 (CD134) antibody ivuxolimab.

TCRdb keeps only in-frame clones here, not all; method: immunoSEQ multiplex PCR. The sample shows 80,000 or so clones, roughly 88% of them seen only once. The CDR3 contains 15 residues. Germline assignment: CDR1 ENHRY and CDR2 SYGVKD. Trimming took 3 bases from V and 9 from J; bases not matched to a gene: 9. Patients with a history of autoimmune disease or on systemic immunosuppression were excluded. The clonotype was recovered from an adult with an advanced solid tumor such as melanoma, head and neck, liver or kidney cancer. This chain joins TRBV10-3 and TRBJ1-3; 9 bases are a match to TRBD1. Specimen: CD4+ or CD8+ T cells sorted from blood, collected in a trial of the OX40 agonist ivuxolimab. CDR3 loop: CAISEGTGPGVTIYF. The DNA for the CDR3 is TGTGCCATCAGTGAAGGGACAGGGCCTGGTGTCACCATATATTTT.